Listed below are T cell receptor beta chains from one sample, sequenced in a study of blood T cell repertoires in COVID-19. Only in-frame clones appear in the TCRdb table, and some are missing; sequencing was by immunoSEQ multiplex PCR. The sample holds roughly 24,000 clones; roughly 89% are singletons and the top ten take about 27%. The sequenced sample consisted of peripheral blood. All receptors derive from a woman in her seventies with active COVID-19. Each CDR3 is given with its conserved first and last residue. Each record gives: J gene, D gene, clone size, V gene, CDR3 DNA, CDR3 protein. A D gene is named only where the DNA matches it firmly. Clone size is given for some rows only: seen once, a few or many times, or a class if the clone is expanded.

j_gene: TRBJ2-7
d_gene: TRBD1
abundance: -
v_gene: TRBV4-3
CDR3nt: TGCGCCAGCAGCCAAGATAGAGCCAGGGGGAGAGACGAGCAGTACTTC
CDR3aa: CASSQDRARGRDEQYF

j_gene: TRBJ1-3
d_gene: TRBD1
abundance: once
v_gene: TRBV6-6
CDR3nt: TGTGCCAGCACCGGGACAGGGGTGTTCAACACCATATATTTT
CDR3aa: CASTGTGVFNTIYF

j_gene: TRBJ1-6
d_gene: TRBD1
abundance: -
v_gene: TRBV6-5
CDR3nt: TGTGCCAGCAGTTCCCCGGGACAGGGGACTTCACCCCTCCACTTT
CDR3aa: CASSSPGQGTSPLHF

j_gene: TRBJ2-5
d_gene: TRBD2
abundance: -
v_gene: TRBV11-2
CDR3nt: TGTGCCAGCAGCTTCGTCCTAGCGGCGAGGGAGACCCAGTACTTC
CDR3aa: CASSFVLAARETQYF

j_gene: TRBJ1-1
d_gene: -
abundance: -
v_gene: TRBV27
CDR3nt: TGTGCCAGCAGTATACAGGGTGGGGCTGAAGCTTTCTTT
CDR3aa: CASSIQGGAEAFF

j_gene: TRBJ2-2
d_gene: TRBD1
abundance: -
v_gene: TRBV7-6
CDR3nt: TGTGCCAGCAGCTGGAAGACAGGGCTAACCGGGGAGCTGTTTTTT
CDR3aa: CASSWKTGLTGELFF

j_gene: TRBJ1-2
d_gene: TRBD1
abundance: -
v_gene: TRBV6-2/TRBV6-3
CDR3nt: TGTGCCAGCAGCCTGACAGGGTCCCAATATGGCTACACCTTC
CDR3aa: CASSLTGSQYGYTF

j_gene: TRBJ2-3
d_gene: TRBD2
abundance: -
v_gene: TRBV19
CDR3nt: TGTGCCAGTAGTATAGGGACTAGCGGGGGAACAGATACGCAGTATTTT
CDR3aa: CASSIGTSGGTDTQYF

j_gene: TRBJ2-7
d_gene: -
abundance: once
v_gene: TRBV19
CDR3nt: TGTGCCAGTAGGGGAGCCGGGACTTCCCTTAGAGGCGAGCAGTACTTC
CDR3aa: CASRGAGTSLRGEQYF

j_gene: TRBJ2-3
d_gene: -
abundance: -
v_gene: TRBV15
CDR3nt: TGTGCCACCAGCAGAGAAAACAGGGTCACAGATACGCAGTATTTT
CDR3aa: CATSRENRVTDTQYF

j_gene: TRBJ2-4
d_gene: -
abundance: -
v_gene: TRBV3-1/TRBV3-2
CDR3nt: TGTGCCAGCAGCCAAGGGGACTCCCGAATAAACATTCAGTACTTC
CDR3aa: CASSQGDSRINIQYF

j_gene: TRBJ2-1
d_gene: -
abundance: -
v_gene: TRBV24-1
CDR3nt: TGTGCCACCAGTGATGAGGGCCCCTACAATGAGCAGTTCTTC
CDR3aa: CATSDEGPYNEQFF

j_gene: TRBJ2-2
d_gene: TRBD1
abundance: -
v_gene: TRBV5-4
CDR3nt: TGTGCCAGCAGCTCAGGGGGCGCGGGCACCGGGGAGCTGTTTTTT
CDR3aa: CASSSGGAGTGELFF

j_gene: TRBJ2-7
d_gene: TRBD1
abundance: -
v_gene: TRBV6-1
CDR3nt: TGTGCCAGCAGTGAAACCGGGACAGGGGGCTCCTACGAGCAGTACTTC
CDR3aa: CASSETGTGGSYEQYF

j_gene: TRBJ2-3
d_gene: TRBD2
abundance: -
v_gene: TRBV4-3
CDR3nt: TGCGCCAGCAGCGCGGGACTAGACCACACAGATACGCAGTATTTT
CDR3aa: CASSAGLDHTDTQYF

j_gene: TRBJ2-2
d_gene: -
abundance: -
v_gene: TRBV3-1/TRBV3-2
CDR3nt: TGTGCCAGCAGGCACCTCTGGCCGAACACCGGGGAGCTGTTTTTT
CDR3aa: CASRHLWPNTGELFF

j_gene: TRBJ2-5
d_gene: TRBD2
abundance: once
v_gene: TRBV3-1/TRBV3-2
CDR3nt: TGTGCCAGCAGCCGCCAACTAACTAGCGGGGGGGCGAGAGAGACCCAGTACTTC
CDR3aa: CASSRQLTSGGARETQYF

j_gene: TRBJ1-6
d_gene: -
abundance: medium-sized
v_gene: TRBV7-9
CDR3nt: TGTGCCAGCAGCTTAGGGAGTGGATTCTATAATTCACCCCTCCACTTT
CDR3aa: CASSLGSGFYNSPLHF

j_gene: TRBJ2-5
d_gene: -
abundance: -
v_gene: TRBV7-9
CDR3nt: TGTGCCAGCAGCCTAGCAGGGAGCCAAGAGACCCAGTACTTC
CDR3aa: CASSLAGSQETQYF

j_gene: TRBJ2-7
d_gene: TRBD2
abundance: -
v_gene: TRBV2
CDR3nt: TGTGCCAGCAGCCCCCGGGTAGCGGGGAGGGGGGAGCAGTACTTC
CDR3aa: CASSPRVAGRGEQYF

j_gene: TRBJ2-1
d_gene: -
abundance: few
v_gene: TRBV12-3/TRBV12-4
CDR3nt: TGTGCCAGCAGTTTTGGTCTATACAATGAGCAGTTCTTC
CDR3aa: CASSFGLYNEQFF

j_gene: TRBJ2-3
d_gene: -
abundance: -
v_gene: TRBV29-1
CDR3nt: TGCAGCGCGACCCGGGACTCCACAGATACGCAGTATTTT
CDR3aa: CSATRDSTDTQYF

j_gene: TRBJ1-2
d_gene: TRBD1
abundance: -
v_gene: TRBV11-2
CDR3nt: TGTGCCAGCAGCCGCCGGACAGGGAACTATGGCTACACCTTC
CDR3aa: CASSRRTGNYGYTF

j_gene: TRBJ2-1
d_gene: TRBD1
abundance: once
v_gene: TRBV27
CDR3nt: TGTGCCAGCACCGCACAGGGGTTCTACAATGAGCAGTTCTTC
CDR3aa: CASTAQGFYNEQFF

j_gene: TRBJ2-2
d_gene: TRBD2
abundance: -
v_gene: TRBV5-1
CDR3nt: TGCGCCAGCAGCTTGATTCTAGCGGGGGGCCGAACCGGGGAGCTGTTTTTT
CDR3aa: CASSLILAGGRTGELFF

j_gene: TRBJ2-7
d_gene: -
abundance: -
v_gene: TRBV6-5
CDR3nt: TGTGCCAGCAGTCGACAGGTTACTACATCCTACGAGCAGTACTTC
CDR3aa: CASSRQVTTSYEQYF

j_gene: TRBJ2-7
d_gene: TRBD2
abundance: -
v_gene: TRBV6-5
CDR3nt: TGTGCCAGCAGCCCCCCCGGGGGGACCGAGCAGTACTTC
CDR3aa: CASSPPGGTEQYF

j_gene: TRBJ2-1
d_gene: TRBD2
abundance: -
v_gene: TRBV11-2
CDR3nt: TGTGCCAGCAGCGCGGGGGGGCCGGTGGATGAGCAGTTCTTC
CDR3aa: CASSAGGPVDEQFF

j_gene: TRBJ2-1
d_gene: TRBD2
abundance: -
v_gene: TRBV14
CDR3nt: TGTGCCAGCAGCCTATATAGCGGGGCCGCCTCAGTTGAGCAGTTCTTC
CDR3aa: CASSLYSGAASVEQFF

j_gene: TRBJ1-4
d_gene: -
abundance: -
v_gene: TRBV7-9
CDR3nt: TGTGCCAGCAGCATTTACGGGACACCGGAAAAACTGTTTTTT
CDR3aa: CASSIYGTPEKLFF

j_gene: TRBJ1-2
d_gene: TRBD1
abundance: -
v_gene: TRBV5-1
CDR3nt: TGCGCCAGCAGCTCGGACGGGACCGGGACAGGGTTCCGAGGGTACTATGGCTACACCTTC
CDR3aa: CASSSDGTGTGFRGYYGYTF

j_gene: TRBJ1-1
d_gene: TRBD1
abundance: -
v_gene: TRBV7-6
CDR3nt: TGTGCCAGCAGCCCGCGGACAGGGAGGATGAACACTGAAGCTTTCTTT
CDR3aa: CASSPRTGRMNTEAFF

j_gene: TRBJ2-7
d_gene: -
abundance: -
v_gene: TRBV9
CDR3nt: TGTGCCAGCAGCGTAGGGGGCGACAGAGTCTCCTACGAGCAGTACTTC
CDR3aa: CASSVGGDRVSYEQYF

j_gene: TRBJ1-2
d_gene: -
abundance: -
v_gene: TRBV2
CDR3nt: TGTGCCAGCGGCACAGACTATGGCTACACCTTC
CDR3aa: CASGTDYGYTF

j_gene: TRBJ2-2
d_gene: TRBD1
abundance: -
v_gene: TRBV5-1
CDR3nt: TGCGCCAGCAGCTTGGGGACAGGGACGAACACCGGGGAGCTGTTTTTT
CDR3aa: CASSLGTGTNTGELFF

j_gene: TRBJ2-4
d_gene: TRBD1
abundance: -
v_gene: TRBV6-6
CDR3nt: TGTGCCAGCAGTTACCGACAGGGCGACATTCAGTACTTC
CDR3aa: CASSYRQGDIQYF

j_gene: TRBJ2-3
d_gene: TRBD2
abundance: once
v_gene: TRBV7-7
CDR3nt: TGTGCTAGCAGCTTACTAGCGGGGCCCGATACGCAGTATTTT
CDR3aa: CASSLLAGPDTQYF

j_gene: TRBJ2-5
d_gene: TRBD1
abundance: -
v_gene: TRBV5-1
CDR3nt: TGCGCCAGCAGCTTAGGGACAGGGTTACAACAAGAGACCCAGTACTTC
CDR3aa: CASSLGTGLQQETQYF

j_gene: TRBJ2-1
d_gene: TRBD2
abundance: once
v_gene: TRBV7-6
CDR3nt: TGTGCCAGCAGCACCCGACTAGCGGGGGGCCCGAGCTCCTACAATGAGCAGTTCTTC
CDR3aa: CASSTRLAGGPSSYNEQFF

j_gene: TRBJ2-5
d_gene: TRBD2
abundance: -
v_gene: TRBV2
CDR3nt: TGTGCCAGCAGGGCGACTAGCTCAGAGACCCAGTACTTC
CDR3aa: CASRATSSETQYF

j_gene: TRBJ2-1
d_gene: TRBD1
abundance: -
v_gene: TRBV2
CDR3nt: TGTGCCAGCAGTGAAGGGACAGGGGGCAATGAGCAGTTCTTC
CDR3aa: CASSEGTGGNEQFF

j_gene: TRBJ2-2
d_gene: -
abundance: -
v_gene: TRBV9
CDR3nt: TGTGCCAGCAGCTCTGACCGGGTTGACACCGGGGAGCTGTTTTTT
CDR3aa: CASSSDRVDTGELFF

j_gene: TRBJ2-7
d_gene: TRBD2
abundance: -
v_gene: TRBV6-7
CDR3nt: TGTGCCAGCAGTTACTCGGGACTAGCGGGGACCCACCGCTCCTACGAGCAGTACTTC
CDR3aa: CASSYSGLAGTHRSYEQYF

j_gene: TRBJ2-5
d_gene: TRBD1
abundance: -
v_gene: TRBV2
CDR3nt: TGTGCCAGCAGGAGGGAGACAGGGCCCCAAGAGACCCAGTACTTC
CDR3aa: CASRRETGPQETQYF

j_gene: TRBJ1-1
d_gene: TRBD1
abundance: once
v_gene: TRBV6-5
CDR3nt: TGTGCCAGCAGAGGGGGCGAGTGGGACACTGAAGCTTTCTTT
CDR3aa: CASRGGEWDTEAFF

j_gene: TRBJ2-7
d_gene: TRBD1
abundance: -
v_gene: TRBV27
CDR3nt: TGTGCCAGCAGTTTCAGAGACAGGGCCGGCGAGCAGTACTTC
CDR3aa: CASSFRDRAGEQYF